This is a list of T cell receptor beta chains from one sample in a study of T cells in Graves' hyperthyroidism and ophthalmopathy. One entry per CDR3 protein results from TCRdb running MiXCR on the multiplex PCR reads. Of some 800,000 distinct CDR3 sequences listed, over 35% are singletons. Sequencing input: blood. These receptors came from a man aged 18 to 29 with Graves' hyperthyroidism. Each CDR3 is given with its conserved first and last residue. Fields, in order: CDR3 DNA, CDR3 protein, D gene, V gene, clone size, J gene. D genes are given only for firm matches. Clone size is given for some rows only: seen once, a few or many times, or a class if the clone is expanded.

CDR3 DNA: TGCAGCGTTGAGGAGACAGAAAGGGGAGTCTATGGCTACACCTTC
CDR3 protein: CSVEETERGVYGYTF
D gene: -
V gene: TRBV29-1
clone size: many
J gene: TRBJ1-2

CDR3 DNA: TGTGCTAGTGGTACCCCACGCCAAAGCGGTGGCTACACCTTC
CDR3 protein: CASGTPRQSGGYTF
D gene: -
V gene: TRBV12-5
clone size: few
J gene: TRBJ1-2

CDR3 DNA: TGCAGTGCTAGAGATATGGTAGGGGAAGAGACCCAGTACTTC
CDR3 protein: CSARDMVGEETQYF
D gene: -
V gene: TRBV20-1
clone size: few
J gene: TRBJ2-5

CDR3 DNA: TGTGCCATCAGTGAGCGGGGTTCCGGCTACACCTTC
CDR3 protein: CAISERGSGYTF
D gene: -
V gene: TRBV10-3
clone size: -
J gene: TRBJ1-2

CDR3 DNA: TGTGCCATCAGTGAGTCGATTGGAGTAGAAGCTTTCTTT
CDR3 protein: CAISESIGVEAFF
D gene: -
V gene: TRBV10-3
clone size: many
J gene: TRBJ1-1

CDR3 DNA: TGCAGTGCCGCTGCAGGGCGGAACACTGAAGCTTTCTTT
CDR3 protein: CSAAAGRNTEAFF
D gene: -
V gene: TRBV20-1
clone size: many
J gene: TRBJ1-1

CDR3 DNA: TGCAGCGTTCACGCGGGAGGGCCCGTCTCCGAGCAGTACTTC
CDR3 protein: CSVHAGGPVSEQYF
D gene: TRBD2
V gene: TRBV29-1
clone size: many
J gene: TRBJ2-7

CDR3 DNA: TGTGCCAGCACCTCACGGGGAAGTACTTATGGCTACACCTTC
CDR3 protein: CASTSRGSTYGYTF
D gene: -
V gene: TRBV6-5
clone size: few
J gene: TRBJ1-2

CDR3 DNA: TGCAGTGCCCCTGACAGGTGGCACAATCAGCCCCAGCATTTT
CDR3 protein: CSAPDRWHNQPQHF
D gene: -
V gene: TRBV20-1
clone size: -
J gene: TRBJ1-5

CDR3 DNA: TGTGCCAGCAGTTTTGTCAGGGGTGGTGAGCAGTACTTC
CDR3 protein: CASSFVRGGEQYF
D gene: -
V gene: TRBV12-3/TRBV12-4
clone size: few
J gene: TRBJ2-7

CDR3 DNA: TGTGCCAGCAGTGAGCGAAAGAAACTCGTCACTGAAGCTTTCTTT
CDR3 protein: CASSERKKLVTEAFF
D gene: -
V gene: TRBV6-5
clone size: -
J gene: TRBJ1-1

CDR3 DNA: TGTGCCAGCAGCTTAGATCGGGGCCACGGGGAGCTGTTTTTT
CDR3 protein: CASSLDRGHGELFF
D gene: -
V gene: TRBV7-2
clone size: -
J gene: TRBJ2-2

CDR3 DNA: TGTGCCAGCAGCCAACCCCTAGCGGGAGGGCCTGGTGACACCGGGGAGCTGTTTTTT
CDR3 protein: CASSQPLAGGPGDTGELFF
D gene: TRBD2
V gene: TRBV7-2
clone size: -
J gene: TRBJ2-2

CDR3 DNA: TGTGCCAGCAGCCTCCGCCCGAAGATGAACACTGAAGCTTTCTTT
CDR3 protein: CASSLRPKMNTEAFF
D gene: -
V gene: TRBV7-2
clone size: few
J gene: TRBJ1-1

CDR3 DNA: TGTGCCAGTAGTGGTGACAGGTTCAATCAGCCCCAGCATTTT
CDR3 protein: CASSGDRFNQPQHF
D gene: -
V gene: TRBV19
clone size: few
J gene: TRBJ1-5